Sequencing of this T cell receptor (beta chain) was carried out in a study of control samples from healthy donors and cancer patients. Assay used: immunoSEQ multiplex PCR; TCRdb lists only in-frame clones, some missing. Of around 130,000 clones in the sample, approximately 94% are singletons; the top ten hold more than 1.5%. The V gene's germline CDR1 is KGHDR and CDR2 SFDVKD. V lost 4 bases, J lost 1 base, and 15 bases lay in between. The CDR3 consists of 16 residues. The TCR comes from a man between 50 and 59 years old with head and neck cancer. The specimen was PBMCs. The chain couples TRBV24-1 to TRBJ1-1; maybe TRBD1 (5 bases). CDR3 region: CATSERRSRANTEAFF. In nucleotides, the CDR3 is TGTGCCACCAGTGAGCGGAGATCCAGGGCGAACACTGAAGCTTTCTTT.